This TCR beta chain was found in a study of cytomegalovirus exposure and HLA in healthy donors (dated by TCRdb to between 2016 and 2019). Notes on the research overall: According to a later analysis, one platform produced both the approximately 110 validation repertoires and the approximately 660 repertoires of the first cohort. The study was designed to test whether signatures of past pathogen exposure could be identified by cataloging public T cell receptors. A separate validation cohort of some 130 different subjects was used in addition to the roughly 670-subject first cohort. High-throughput TCR immunosequencing, statistical association of individual TCRs with disease status, and machine learning were combined to predict cytomegalovirus infection status.

What the study reported, not specific to this receptor: The validation cohort had no HLA typing available for a later analysis, so co-occurrence within that cohort was assessed over all 120 repertoires. A later analysis found that TCRs clustered in the first cohort also tended to co-occur in the 100 to 150 validation repertoires, with approximately 95% of cluster scores above 0. Across donors, most TCR sequences were observed very rarely, whereas some public TCRs were present in many individuals. The classifier was reported to diagnose cytomegalovirus status with high specificity and sensitivity in both the original and validation cohorts. In vitro tests confirmed that a few of the cytomegalovirus-associated TCR beta chains recognize cytomegalovirus antigens. A total of 164 TCR beta chains were listed by the study as associated with cytomegalovirus. According to the authors, the approach could potentially be generalized to other disease states and immunological phenotypes.

The donors belonged to the validation cohort of over a hundred subjects, which was separate from the roughly 700-subject first cohort. Library creation used the immunoSEQ multiplex PCR assay. In the authors' own workflow: To diagnose cytomegalovirus status from the catalog of TCR beta chain sequences, a statistical classification framework was built. TCRdb re-hosts the immuneACCESS table, in-frame sequences only. Its copies lack some clones; in the studies checked, an unresolved V gene accounts for under half of them, and the cause for the rest is not known. V and J calls and clone size come straight from that table; D and trimming were deduced from the DNA. Across this sample there are tens of thousands of clones, with 84% seen only once. Of the sample, 12% is held by the ten largest clones. Note on this clone: Its antigen is unknown. The input lacks base qualities; no much larger clone sits a single base away.

The sequencing input was PBMCs. The clonotype comes from a woman between 18 and 29 years old in good health and CMV-seropositive.

In nucleotides, the sequence is TGTGCCAGCAGTTACCGGGGCCAGGGGGCCGACGAGCAGTACTTC. It translates as CASSYRGQGADEQYF. The rearranged chain carries TRBV6-5 and TRBJ2-7, and 8 bases in between align with TRBD1. There are 15 amino acids in the CDR3, from cysteine to phenylalanine inclusive. Only the CDR3 region is kept as DNA, spanning 45 bases read in frame from base 1. From the germline V gene, CDR1 is MNHEY and CDR2 is SVGAGI. Relative to germline, V is missing 2 bases and J is missing 5 bases, with 8 bases of the junction outside any gene match.